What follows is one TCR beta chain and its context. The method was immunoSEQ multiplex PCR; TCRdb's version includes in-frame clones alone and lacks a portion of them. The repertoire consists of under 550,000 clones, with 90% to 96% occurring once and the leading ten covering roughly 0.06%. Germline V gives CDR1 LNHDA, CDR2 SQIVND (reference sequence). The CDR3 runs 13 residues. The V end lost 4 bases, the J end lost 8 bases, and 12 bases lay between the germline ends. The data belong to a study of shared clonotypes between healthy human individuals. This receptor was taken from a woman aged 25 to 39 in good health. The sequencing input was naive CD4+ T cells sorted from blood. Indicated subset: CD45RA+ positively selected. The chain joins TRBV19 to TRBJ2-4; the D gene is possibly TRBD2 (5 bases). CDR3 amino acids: CASSRHTRDIQYF. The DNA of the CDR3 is TGTGCCAGTAGTAGGCATACTAGGGACATTCAGTACTTC.